These 20 T cell receptor beta chains were all obtained from the same sample, sequenced in a study of cytomegalovirus exposure and HLA in healthy donors. PCR involved 60 Vbeta and 13 Jbeta primers. Clones were sequenced by immunoSEQ multiplex PCR, and TCRdb holds only the in-frame ones, with some missing. Among 95,000 to 150,000 clones listed, roughly 80% were seen once. Sequencing used PBMCs. These TCRs come from a man in his thirties or forties in good health and CMV-seronegative.

This CDR3 is CASSLDRYTEAFF. The CDR3 DNA reads as TGTGCCAGCAGCTTGGACAGGTACACTGAAGCTTTCTTT. This rearrangement joins TRBV5-6 to TRBJ1-1, with a tentative D call TRBD1 (5 bases). The V end lost 0 bases, the J end lost 3 bases, and 6 bases lay between the germline ends. The CDR3 extends over 13 amino acids. Germline CDR1 and CDR2: SGHDT and YYEEEE.

DNA of the CDR3: TGTGCCAGCAGTTCCTCCGGGACAGGAAAAGCACCACCCCTCCACTTT. Encoded protein: CASSSSGTGKAPPLHF. The chain carries TRBV27 and TRBJ1-6; 8 bases map to TRBD1. This CDR3 has 16 amino acids. The junction had 13 bases not matched to a gene; V was cut back by 4 bases and J by 11 bases. Germline values: CDR1 MNHEY, CDR2 SMNVEV (reference sequence).

The J gene is TRBJ2-4, the V gene TRBV6-5; D gene unclear. This CDR3 comprises 14 residues. Looked up from germline, CDR1 is MNHEY and CDR2 is SVGAGI. The V and J ends lost 5 bases and 1 base respectively, with 9 bases between them. CDR3 in amino acids: CASSHLPAKNIQYF. The CDR3, as DNA: TGTGCCAGCAGTCATCTACCGGCCAAAAACATTCAGTACTTC.

This clone was counted a single time. This chain uses TRBV10-3 with TRBJ2-5; D is ambiguous. The J call may be mistaken, given a closer DNA end match to TRBJ2-7. The germline CDR1 and CDR2 sequences are ENHRY and SYGVKD. This CDR3 contains 13 residues. CDR3 bases: TGTGCCATCAGTGAGTCGGGCCCCTACGAGCAGTACTTC. The encoded protein is CAISESGPYEQYF.

The CDR3 DNA follows: TGTGCCAGCAGCTTGAGACTAGCGGGGGACATTCAGTACTTC. Protein: CASSLRLAGDIQYF. The V call is TRBV7-2, the J call TRBJ2-4; TRBD2 matches 12 bases. This CDR3 is built from 14 residues. The V segment lost 3 bases and the J segment 8 bases; nucleotides outside the gene matches: 2. CDR1 and CDR2 (germline): SGHTA, FQGNSA.

This chain uses TRBV6-1 with TRBJ1-2; D not certain. Trimming took off 6 bases at V and 9 bases at J, with 20 bases between the two ends. Germline V CDR1 and CDR2: MNHNS, SASEGT. This CDR3 region has 14 residues. The DNA for the CDR3 is TGTGCCAGCAGCGCCTCATTAGGTACCGGGAGCTACACCTTC. The encoded protein is CASSASLGTGSYTF.

The CDR3 sequence is CASSPLDSSSGNTIYF. CDR3 nucleotide sequence: TGTGCCAGCAGTCCCTTGGACAGTTCCTCTGGAAACACCATATATTTT. J is TRBJ1-3 and V is TRBV27, with TRBD1 as a possible D gene (6 bases). Germline values: CDR1 MNHEY, CDR2 SMNVEV (reference sequence). The CDR3 sequence is 16 residues long. The V end lost 5 bases, the J end lost 0 bases, and 14 bases lay between the germline ends.

The J gene is TRBJ1-5, the V gene TRBV5-4; the D gene is possibly TRBD1 (6 bases). From germline, CDR1 is SGHNT and CDR2 YYREEE (reference sequence). Trimming left V 8 bases short and J 7 bases short, with 16 bases between. This CDR3 comprises 13 residues. The CDR3: CASCQGLGQPQHF. The CDR3 DNA is TGTGCCAGTTGTCAGGGGCTTGGGCAGCCCCAGCATTTT.

The chain couples TRBV7-9 to TRBJ1-1; D not resolved. V lost 3 bases to trimming and J lost 7 bases, with 12 bases between them. CDR1 and CDR2 from the germline V gene are SEHNR and FQNEAQ (reference sequence). The CDR3 spans 13 residues. The CDR3 region is CASSFRGADEAFF. As DNA, the CDR3 is TGTGCCAGCAGCTTCCGGGGTGCCGATGAAGCTTTCTTT. The full variable domain, rest sourced from reference TRBV7-9 and TRBJ1-1, is DTGVSQNPRHKITKRGQNVTFRCDPISEHNRLYWYRQTLGQGPEFLTYFQNEAQLEKSRLLSDRFSAERPKGSFSTLEIQRTEQGDSAMYLCASSFRGADEAFFGQGTRLTVV.

V and J are TRBV28 and TRBJ1-6; TRBD1 might be the D (5 bases). Trimming took off 8 bases at V and 11 bases at J, with 13 bases between the two ends. The germline V gene has CDR1 MDHEN and CDR2 SYDVKM. The CDR3 runs 12 residues. CDR3: CASRLDRTPLHF. For the CDR3, the DNA is TGTGCCAGCCGATTAGACAGAACACCCCTCCACTTT.

The chain uses TRBV10-1 and TRBJ2-5; no definite D call. The CDR3 contains 14 residues. Between the trimmed V and J ends, which lost 0 bases and 1 base, there was a span of 6 bases. Germline V gene lookup returns CDR1 WNHNN and CDR2 SYGVQD (reference sequence). The CDR3 DNA sequence: TGCGCCAGCAGTGAGTCGAGAGCCCAAGAGACCCAGTACTTC. It is translated as CASSESRAQETQYF.

The chain carries TRBV5-1 and TRBJ1-1, with D perhaps matching TRBD1 (5 bases). Germline CDR1 SGHRS, CDR2 YFSETQ. CDR3 length: 16 residues. V dropped 0 bases and J dropped 0 bases, with 12 bases sitting between them. Written as DNA, the CDR3 is TGCGCCAGCAGCTTGGGAGCCGGGGGAGTGAACACTGAAGCTTTCTTT. This codes for CASSLGAGGVNTEAFF.

V and J are TRBV2 and TRBJ1-2, with 9 bases matching TRBD1. CDR3 length: 17 amino acids. Germline values: CDR1 SNHLY, CDR2 FYNNEI. After removal of 4 bases from V and 8 bases from J, the junction contained 17 bases not matched to a gene. CDR3 protein: CASSGDREGGRWRGYTF. CDR3 sequence (DNA): TGTGCCAGCAGTGGGGACAGGGAGGGCGGTCGATGGAGGGGCTACACCTTC.

The genes are TRBV19 and TRBJ2-5; 10 nucleotides agree with TRBD1. Looked up from germline, CDR1 is LNHDA and CDR2 is SQIVND (reference sequence). Trimming cost V 9 bases and J 5 bases; bases outside gene matches: 9. This CDR3 region has 14 residues. The CDR3 nucleotides read TGTGCCAGCTCGACAGGGGGCGCGGGGGAGACCCAGTACTTC. Protein: CASSTGGAGETQYF.

This clone turned up a few times. The chain uses TRBV6-4 and TRBJ2-3; D ambiguous. There are 14 residues in the CDR3. Germline V gene data show CDR1 as MRHNA and CDR2 as SNTAGT. Deletions cut 5 bases from V and 2 bases from J, with 11 bases between. The CDR3 here is CASSQSTDTDTQYF. The CDR3 DNA follows: TGTGCCAGCAGTCAATCCACTGACACAGATACGCAGTATTTT.

This clone was seen a handful of times. The CDR3 nucleotides read TGTGCCAGCTTCGACGGGGCAGATACGCAGTATTTT. Translation gives CASFDGADTQYF. The chain recombines TRBV28 with TRBJ2-3; D is possibly TRBD2 (5 bases). The V end lost 8 bases, the J end lost 4 bases, and 10 bases lay between the germline ends. This CDR3 has 12 residues. CDR1 is MDHEN and CDR2 is SYDVKM in the germline V gene.

V usage is TRBV6-6 and J usage is TRBJ2-7; D possibly corresponds to TRBD2 (7 bases). V lost 0 bases, J lost 4 bases, and 13 bases lay in between. The CDR3 length is 15 residues. Germline V gene data show CDR1 as MNHNY and CDR2 as SVGAGI (reference sequence). The CDR3 sequence is CASSYSGGGGYEQYF. Here the CDR3 DNA reads TGTGCCAGCAGTTACTCAGGGGGGGGAGGGTACGAGCAGTACTTC.

The chain is built from TRBV6-6 and TRBJ1-3; 8 bases line up with TRBD1. CDR1 and CDR2 from the germline V gene are MNHNY and SVGAGI (reference sequence). Trimming at V came to 7 bases and at J to 3 bases, leaving 2 bases not matched to a gene. CDR3 size: 13 residues. CDR3 amino acids: CASTGTGGNTIYF. The CDR3, as DNA: TGTGCCAGCACCGGGACAGGTGGAAACACCATATATTTT.

The chain has TRBV29-1 and TRBJ2-2, with D unclear. Germline V gives CDR1 SQVTM, CDR2 ANQGSEA. The CDR3 runs to 13 residues. V lost 4 bases and J 3 bases, leaving 9 bases between the germline ends. CDR3: CSVGLLDTGELFF. CDR3 nucleotide sequence: TGCAGCGTTGGGCTCCTTGACACCGGGGAGCTGTTTTTT.

V gene TRBV7-9 combines with J gene TRBJ1-6, with TRBD1 matching 9 bases. The V gene's germline CDR1 is SEHNR and CDR2 FQNEAQ (reference sequence). The trim removed 5 bases at V and 8 bases at J, leaving 7 bases unmatched. This CDR3 is 15 amino acids long. The CDR3 region is CASSGWDREHSPLHF. CDR3 in DNA: TGTGCCAGCAGCGGATGGGACAGGGAGCATTCACCCCTCCACTTT.